Below, one T cell receptor beta chain is given with its context. Germline CDR1 reads SGHAT; CDR2 reads FQDESV (reference sequence). The CDR3 spans 18 residues. V shed 0 bases, J shed 7 bases, and the junction held 7 bases outside the gene matches. This record comes from a study of cytomegalovirus exposure and HLA in healthy donors. Researchers ran the PCR with 60 Vbeta and 13 Jbeta primers. Measured with immunoSEQ multiplex PCR; TCRdb has only the in-frame clones, and not every one. The table records about 200,000 clones, roughly 83% of them present only once. The source material was PBMCs. V gene TRBV11-1 combines with J gene TRBJ2-1; TRBD2 agrees at 15 bases. The source is a male donor in good health and CMV-seropositive. CDR3 region: CASSLAPGLAGGGNEQFF. The CDR3, as DNA: TGTGCCAGCAGCTTAGCGCCGGGACTAGCGGGGGGTGGGAATGAGCAGTTCTTC.